This T cell receptor (beta chain) was documented in a study of blood T cell repertoires in COVID-19. About the study: Acute-phase and convalescent COVID-19 samples originated in the United States, Italy and Spain. PBMCs, B-cell-depleted T cells, or T cells provided the cDNA or gDNA that made up the material.

Trimming cost V 11 bases and J 9 bases; bases outside gene matches: 17. Per germline, CDR1 SGHAT and CDR2 FQNNGV. The length of the CDR3 is 15 residues. Per the study methods: Cell counts per sample came from amplifying reference gene primers. This table comes from immunoSEQ multiplex PCR, and its TCRdb copy is limited to in-frame clones, with some not included. The DNA was the basis for D and trimming; V, J and clone size are from that table. This table holds roughly 36,000 clones, more than 80% found once. V is TRBV11-2 and J is TRBJ2-1, with 9 bases identical to TRBD1. This receptor was obtained from a man between 60 and 75 years old with acute or convalescent COVID-19. Sequencing was performed on peripheral blood. CDR3 DNA: TGTGCCGGGTCTATTGGGACAGGGATGAACGGTGAGCAGTTCTTC. Amino acids: CAGSIGTGMNGEQFF. The whole variable domain, filled in from reference TRBV11-2 and TRBJ2-1, reads EAGVAQSPRYKIIEKRQSVAFWCNPISGHATLYWYQQILGQGPKLLIQFQNNGVVDDSQLPKDRFSAERLKGVDSTLKIQPAKLEDSAVYLCAGSIGTGMNGEQFFGPGTRLTVL.